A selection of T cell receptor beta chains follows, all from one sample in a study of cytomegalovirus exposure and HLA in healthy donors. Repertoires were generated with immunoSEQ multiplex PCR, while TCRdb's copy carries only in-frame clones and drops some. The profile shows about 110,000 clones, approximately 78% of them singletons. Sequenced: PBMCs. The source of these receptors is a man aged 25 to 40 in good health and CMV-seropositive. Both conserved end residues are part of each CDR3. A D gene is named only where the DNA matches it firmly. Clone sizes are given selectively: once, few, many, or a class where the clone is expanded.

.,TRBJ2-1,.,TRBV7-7,CASSIRTGYNEQFF
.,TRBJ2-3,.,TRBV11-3,CASSQLRGTQYF
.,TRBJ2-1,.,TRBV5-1,CASSLIINEQFF
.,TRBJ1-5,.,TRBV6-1,CASSGSRDQPQHF
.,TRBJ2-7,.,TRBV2,CASAYGVDTTTYEQYF
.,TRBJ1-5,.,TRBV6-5,CASSMGRGRDQPQHF
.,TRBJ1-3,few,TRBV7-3,CASSLSGGASGNTIYF
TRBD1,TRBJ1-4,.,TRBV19,CASRSPGGPSNEKLFF
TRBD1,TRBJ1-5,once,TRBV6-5,CASSMGQFSNQPQHF
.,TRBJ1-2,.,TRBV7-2,CASSLARGNGYTF
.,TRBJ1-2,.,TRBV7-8,CASSPSGGSGYTF
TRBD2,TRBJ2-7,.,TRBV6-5,CASALAGASYEQYF
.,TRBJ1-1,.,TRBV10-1,CASSEGGRGEAFF
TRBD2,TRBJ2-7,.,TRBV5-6,CASSRGRGRYEQYF
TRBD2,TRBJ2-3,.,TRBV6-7,CASSYGREGRWTDTQYF
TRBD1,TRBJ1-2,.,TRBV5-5,CASNLGGAEDGYTF
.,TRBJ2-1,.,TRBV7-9,CASSPGYNEQFF
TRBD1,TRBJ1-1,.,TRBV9,CASTDRLDTEAFF
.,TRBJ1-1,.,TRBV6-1,CASSEVPGGYTEAFF
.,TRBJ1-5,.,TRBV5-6,CASSKSGDPQPQHF
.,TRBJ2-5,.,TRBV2,CVSSKTLGGAETQYF
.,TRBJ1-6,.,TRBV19,CASSNTGISSYNSPLHF
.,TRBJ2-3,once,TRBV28,CASSWRGDTQYF
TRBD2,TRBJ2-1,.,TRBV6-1,CASSGLLAGGYNEQFF
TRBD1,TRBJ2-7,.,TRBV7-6,CASSTDRGLGWYF
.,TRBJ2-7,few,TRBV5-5,CASSLAWGSTYEQYF
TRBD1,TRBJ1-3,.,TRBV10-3,CAIGQGSTIYF
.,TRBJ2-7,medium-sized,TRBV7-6,CASSPNAGSYEQYF
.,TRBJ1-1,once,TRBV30,CAWSAGQGNTEAFF
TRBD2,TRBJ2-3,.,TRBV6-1,CASTGTRLTDTQYF
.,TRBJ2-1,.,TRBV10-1,CASSNSYNEQFF
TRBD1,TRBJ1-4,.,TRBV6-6,CASSYGRGNEKLFF
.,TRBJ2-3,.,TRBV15,CATSPGASEADTQYF
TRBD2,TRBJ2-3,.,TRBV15,CATSKYRAGGTDTQYF
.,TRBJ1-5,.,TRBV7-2,CASSLRSIGQPQHF
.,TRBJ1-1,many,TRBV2,CASRAAESNTEAFF
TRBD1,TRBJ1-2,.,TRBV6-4,CASRRQGGSYGYTF
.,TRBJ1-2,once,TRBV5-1,CASSFGGQPYGYTF
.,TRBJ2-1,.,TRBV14,CASSQPRLGKQFF
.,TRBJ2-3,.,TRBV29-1,CSVTGTNTDTQYF
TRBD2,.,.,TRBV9,CASSVEPGGSYEQYF
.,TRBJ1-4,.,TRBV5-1,CASRDPTGEKLFF
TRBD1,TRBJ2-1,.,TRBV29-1,CSATSQYGTGGSGRYNEQFF
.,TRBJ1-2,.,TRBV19,CASSIGGPNYGYTF
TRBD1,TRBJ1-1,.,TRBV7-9,CASSLRQGDTEAFF
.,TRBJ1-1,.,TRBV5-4,CASSPPGITEAFF
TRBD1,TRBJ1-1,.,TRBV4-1,CASSSRTGSTNTEAFF
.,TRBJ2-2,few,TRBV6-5,CASSAHSDNTGELFF
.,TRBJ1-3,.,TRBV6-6,CASSYWARAGNTIYF
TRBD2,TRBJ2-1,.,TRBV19,CASSSGLAGPNEQFF
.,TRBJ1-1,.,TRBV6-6,CASRYPTGTNTEAFF
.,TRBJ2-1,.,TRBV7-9,CASSLGGGGSSYNEQFF